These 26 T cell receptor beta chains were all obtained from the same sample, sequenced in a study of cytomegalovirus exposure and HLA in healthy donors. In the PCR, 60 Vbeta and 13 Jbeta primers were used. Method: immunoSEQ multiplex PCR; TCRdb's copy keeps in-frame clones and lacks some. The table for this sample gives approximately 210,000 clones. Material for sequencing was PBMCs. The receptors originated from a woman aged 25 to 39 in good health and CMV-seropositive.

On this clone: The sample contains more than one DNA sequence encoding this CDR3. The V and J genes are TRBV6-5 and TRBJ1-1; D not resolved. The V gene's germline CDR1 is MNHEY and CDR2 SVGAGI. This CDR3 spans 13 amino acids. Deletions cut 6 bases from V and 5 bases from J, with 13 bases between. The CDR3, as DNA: TGTGCCAGCAGCCTCCCCGGGAGGACTGAAGCTTTCTTT. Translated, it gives CASSLPGRTEAFF.

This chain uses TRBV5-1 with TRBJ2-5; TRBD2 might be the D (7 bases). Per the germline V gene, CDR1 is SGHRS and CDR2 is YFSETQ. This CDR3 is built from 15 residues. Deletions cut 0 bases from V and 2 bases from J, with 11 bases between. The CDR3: CASSLVAGAQETQYF. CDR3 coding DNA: TGCGCCAGCAGCTTGGTGGCGGGGGCACAAGAGACCCAGTACTTC.

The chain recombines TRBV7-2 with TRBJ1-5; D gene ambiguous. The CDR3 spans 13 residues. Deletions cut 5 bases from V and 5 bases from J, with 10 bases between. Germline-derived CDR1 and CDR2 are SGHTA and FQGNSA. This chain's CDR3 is CASSVREDQPQHF. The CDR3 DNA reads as TGTGCCAGCAGCGTACGGGAAGATCAGCCCCAGCATTTT.

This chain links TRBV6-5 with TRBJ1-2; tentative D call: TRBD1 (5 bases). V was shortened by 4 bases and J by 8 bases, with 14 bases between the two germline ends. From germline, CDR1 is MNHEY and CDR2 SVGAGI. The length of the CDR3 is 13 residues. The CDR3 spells CASSSGTARGYTF. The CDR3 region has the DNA TGTGCCAGCAGTTCCGGGACTGCTAGAGGCTACACCTTC.

CDR3 residues: CASSQSTAGNNQPQHF. The CDR3 nucleotides are TGTGCCAGCAGCCAGTCGACGGCGGGTAACAATCAGCCCCAGCATTTT. J is TRBJ1-5 and V is TRBV7-6; no definite D call. The V end was cut by 5 bases, the J end by 3 bases, with 17 bases between. Germline assignment: CDR1 SGHVS and CDR2 FNYEAQ. The CDR3 has 16 amino acids.

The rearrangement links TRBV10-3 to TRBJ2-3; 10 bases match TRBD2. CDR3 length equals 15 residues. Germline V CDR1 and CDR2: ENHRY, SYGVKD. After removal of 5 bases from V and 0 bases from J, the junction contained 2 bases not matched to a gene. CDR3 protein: CAISKTSGSTDTQYF. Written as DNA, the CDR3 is TGTGCCATCAGTAAGACTAGCGGGAGCACAGATACGCAGTATTTT.

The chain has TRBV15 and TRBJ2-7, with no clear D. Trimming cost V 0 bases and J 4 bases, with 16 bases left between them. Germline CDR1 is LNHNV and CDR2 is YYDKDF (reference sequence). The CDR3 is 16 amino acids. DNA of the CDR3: TGTGCCACCAGCAGAGATAAGGCGGCCTTTGGGTACGAGCAGTACTTC. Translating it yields CATSRDKAAFGYEQYF.

CDR3 in DNA: TGCGCCAGCAGCACAGCCACAGGGGGGGTTGAAGCTTTCTTT. Translation gives CASSTATGGVEAFF. The J gene is TRBJ1-1, the V gene TRBV5-1, with 8 bases fitting TRBD1. The germline V gene has CDR1 SGHRS and CDR2 YFSETQ. V shed 4 bases, J shed 7 bases, and the junction held 9 bases outside the gene matches. The CDR3 is 14 residues long.

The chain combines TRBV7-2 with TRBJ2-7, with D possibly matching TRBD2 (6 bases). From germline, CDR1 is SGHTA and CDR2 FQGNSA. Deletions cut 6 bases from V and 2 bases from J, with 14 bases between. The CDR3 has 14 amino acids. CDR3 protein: CASRSGGSPYEQYF. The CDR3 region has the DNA TGTGCCAGCAGATCTGGGGGGTCGCCCTACGAGCAGTACTTC.

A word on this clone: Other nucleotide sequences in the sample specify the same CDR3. In nucleotides, the CDR3 is TGTGCCAGCAGTTACTCGGGAGACAGGGGCTATGGCTACACCTTC. Translated, it gives CASSYSGDRGYGYTF. The chain couples TRBV6-5 to TRBJ1-2; 8 nucleotides agree with TRBD1. CDR3 length equals 15 residues. V was clipped by 0 bases and J by 4 bases; unmatched bases: 4. Germline assignment: CDR1 MNHEY and CDR2 SVGAGI.

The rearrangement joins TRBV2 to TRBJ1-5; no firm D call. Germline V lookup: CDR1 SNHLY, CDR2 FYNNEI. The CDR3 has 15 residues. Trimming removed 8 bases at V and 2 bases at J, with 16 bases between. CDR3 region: CASRQELGGNQPQHF. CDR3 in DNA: TGTGCCAGCCGGCAGGAGTTGGGAGGCAATCAGCCCCAGCATTTT.

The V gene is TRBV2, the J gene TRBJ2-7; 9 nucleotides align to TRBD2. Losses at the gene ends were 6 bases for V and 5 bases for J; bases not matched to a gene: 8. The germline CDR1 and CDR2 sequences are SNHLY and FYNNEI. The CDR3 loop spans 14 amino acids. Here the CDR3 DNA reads TGTGCCAGCAGCTTAGCGGGAGTGGTCCACGAGCAGTACTTC. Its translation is CASSLAGVVHEQYF.

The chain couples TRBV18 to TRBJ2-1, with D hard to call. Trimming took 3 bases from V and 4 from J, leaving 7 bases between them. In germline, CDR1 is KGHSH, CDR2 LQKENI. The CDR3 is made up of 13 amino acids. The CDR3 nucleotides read TGTGCCAGCTCACCCGCGAGGTACAATGAGCAGTTCTTC. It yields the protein CASSPARYNEQFF.

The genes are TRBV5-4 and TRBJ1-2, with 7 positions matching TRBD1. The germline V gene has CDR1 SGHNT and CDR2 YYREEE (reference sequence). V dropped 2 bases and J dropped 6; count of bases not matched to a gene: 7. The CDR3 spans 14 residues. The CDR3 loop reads CASSFTGQVDGYTF. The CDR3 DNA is TGTGCCAGCAGCTTTACCGGACAGGTAGATGGCTACACCTTC. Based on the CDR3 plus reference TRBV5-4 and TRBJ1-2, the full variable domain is ETGVTQSPTHLIKTRGQQVTLRCSSQSGHNTVSWYQQALGQGPQFIFQYYREEENGRGNFPPRFSGLQFPNYSSELNVNALELDDSALYLCASSFTGQVDGYTFGSGTRLTVV.

CDR3 sequence: CASSQRDRNTDTQYF. As DNA, the CDR3 is TGTGCCAGCAGCCAGCGGGACAGAAACACAGATACGCAGTATTTT. The genes are TRBV4-2 and TRBJ2-3; a weak D match, TRBD1 (7 bases). The CDR3 sequence is 15 residues long. The V end lost 3 bases, the J end lost 2 bases, and 12 bases lay between the germline ends. Germline CDR1 reads LGHNA; CDR2 reads YNFKEQ.

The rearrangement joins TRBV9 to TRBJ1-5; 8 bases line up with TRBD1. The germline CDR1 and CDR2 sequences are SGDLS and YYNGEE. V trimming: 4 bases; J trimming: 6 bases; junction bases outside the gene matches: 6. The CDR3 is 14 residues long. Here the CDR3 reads CASSKTGEGQPQHF. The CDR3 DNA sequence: TGTGCCAGCAGCAAGACAGGGGAAGGTCAGCCCCAGCATTTT.

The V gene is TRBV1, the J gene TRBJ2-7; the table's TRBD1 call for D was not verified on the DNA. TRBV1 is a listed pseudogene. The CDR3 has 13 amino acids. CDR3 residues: CTAGQNSSYEQYF. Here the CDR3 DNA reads TGCACCGCCGGACAGAATTCCTCCTACGAGCAGTACTTC.

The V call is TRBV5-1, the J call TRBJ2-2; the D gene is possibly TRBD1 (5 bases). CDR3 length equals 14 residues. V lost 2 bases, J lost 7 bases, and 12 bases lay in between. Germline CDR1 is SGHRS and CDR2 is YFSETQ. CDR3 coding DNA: TGCGCCAGCAGCTTTCGACAGCCCGACGGGGAGCTGTTTTTT. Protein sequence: CASSFRQPDGELFF.

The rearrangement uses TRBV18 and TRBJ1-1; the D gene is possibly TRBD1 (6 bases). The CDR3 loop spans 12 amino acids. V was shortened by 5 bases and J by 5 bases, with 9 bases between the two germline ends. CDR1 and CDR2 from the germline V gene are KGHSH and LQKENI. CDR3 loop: CASSTGPTEAFF. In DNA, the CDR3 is TGTGCCAGCTCAACAGGGCCGACTGAAGCTTTCTTT.

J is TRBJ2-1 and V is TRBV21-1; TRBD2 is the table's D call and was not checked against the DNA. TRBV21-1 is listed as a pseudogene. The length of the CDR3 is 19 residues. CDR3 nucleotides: TGTGCCAGCAGCAAAGCGCTGGAGTTAGCGGGAGGGTTTCGGAATGAGCAGTTCTTC. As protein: CASSKALELAGGFRNEQFF.

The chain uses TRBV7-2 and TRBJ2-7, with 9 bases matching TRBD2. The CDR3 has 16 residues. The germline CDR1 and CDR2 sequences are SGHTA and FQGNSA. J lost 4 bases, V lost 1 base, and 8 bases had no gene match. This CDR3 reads CASSLGGASGAYEQYF. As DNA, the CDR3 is TGTGCCAGCAGCTTAGGCGGGGCTAGCGGGGCATACGAGCAGTACTTC.

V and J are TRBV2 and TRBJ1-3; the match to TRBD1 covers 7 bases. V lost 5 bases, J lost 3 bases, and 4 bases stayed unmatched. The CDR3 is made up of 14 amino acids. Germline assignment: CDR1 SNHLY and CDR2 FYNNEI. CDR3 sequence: CASSPRTGGNTIYF. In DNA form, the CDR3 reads TGTGCCAGCAGTCCTCGGACAGGTGGAAACACCATATATTTT.

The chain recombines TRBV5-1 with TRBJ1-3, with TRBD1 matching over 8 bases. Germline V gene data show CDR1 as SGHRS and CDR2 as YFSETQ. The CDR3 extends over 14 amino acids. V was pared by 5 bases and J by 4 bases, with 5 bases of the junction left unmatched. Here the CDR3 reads CASRPGQVGNTIYF. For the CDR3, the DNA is TGCGCCAGCAGACCGGGACAGGTCGGAAACACCATATATTTT.

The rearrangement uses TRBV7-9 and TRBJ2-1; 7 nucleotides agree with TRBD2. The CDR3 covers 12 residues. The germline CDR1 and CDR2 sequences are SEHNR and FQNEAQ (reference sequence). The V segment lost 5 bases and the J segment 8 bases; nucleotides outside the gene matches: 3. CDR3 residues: CASSRSGDEQFF. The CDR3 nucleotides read TGTGCCAGCAGCCGGAGCGGGGATGAGCAGTTCTTC.

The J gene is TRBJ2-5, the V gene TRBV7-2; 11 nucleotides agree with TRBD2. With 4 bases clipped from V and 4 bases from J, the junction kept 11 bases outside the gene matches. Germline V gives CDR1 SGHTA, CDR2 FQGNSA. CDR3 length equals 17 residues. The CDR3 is CASSYLAGGGGLETQYF. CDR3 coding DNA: TGTGCCAGCAGCTACCTAGCGGGGGGAGGGGGATTAGAGACCCAGTACTTC.

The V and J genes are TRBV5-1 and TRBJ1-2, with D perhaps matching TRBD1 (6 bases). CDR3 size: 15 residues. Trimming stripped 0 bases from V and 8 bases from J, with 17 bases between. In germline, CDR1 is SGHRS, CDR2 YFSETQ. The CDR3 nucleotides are TGCGCCAGCAGCTTGGACCCCGGGACACCAGGCGGCTACACCTTC. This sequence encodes CASSLDPGTPGGYTF.